This TCR beta chain was sequenced for a study of OX40 agonist ivuxolimab in advanced cancers. Study details: Patients receiving dose escalation had hepatocellular carcinoma, melanoma, renal cell or head and neck cancer. General study findings and limits: Low normalized T-cell clonal expansion was also seen in some nonresponders.

Of note for this clone: Antigen: not known.

Method: immunoSEQ multiplex PCR; TCRdb's copy keeps in-frame clones and lacks some. The sample lists about 50,000 clones; about 80% were seen once. V was clipped by 5 bases and J by 1 base; unmatched bases: 6. Germline V gene data show CDR1 as SGHVS and CDR2 as FQNEAQ. The CDR3 has 15 residues. This receptor was taken from an adult with an advanced solid tumor such as melanoma, head and neck, liver or kidney cancer. The sequencing here drew on CD4+ or CD8+ T cells sorted from blood, taken in a trial of the OX40 agonist ivuxolimab. J is TRBJ2-3 and V is TRBV7-8, with 7 bases that match TRBD1. In DNA, the CDR3 is TGTGCCAGCAGCCGACAAGGGACAGGCACAGATACGCAGTATTTT. This sequence encodes CASSRQGTGTDTQYF.